This T cell receptor (beta chain) was recorded in a study of identical twins (dated by TCRdb to the mid-2010s). Study-wide context: TCR alpha and beta repertoires from monozygotic twins, unrelated adults of various ages and cord blood were deep-sequenced to test whether fetal clonotypes persist. To rule out contamination, the twin experiments were replicated at different times with different library preparation protocols.

This clonotype was seen ten or more times. Which antigen it targets is not known. No base quality values were provided; no much bigger clone lies one nucleotide off. The full study reports these points: Invariant T cells such as MAIT and iNKT could partly confound zero-insertion analyses, though diverse VJ usage argued against this for most clonotypes. The excess sharing between twins in beta out-of-frame sequences was weaker because fewer shared sequences reduced the signal-to-noise ratio. Because the same donors could not be followed over many years, conclusions were based on cross-sectional statistical analysis. Compared with coincidental sharing between unrelated individuals, out-of-frame TCR alpha sequences shared between twins showed an excess of sequences with low generation probability. Recombination models systematically underestimated out-of-frame TCR alpha sharing in monozygotic twins but agreed with sharing between unrelated individuals. Fewer insertions were carried by abundant cord blood beta clonotypes, a similar but weaker trend appeared in young adult naive repertoires, and no such trend appeared in memory repertoires.

Only healthy Caucasian donors were included. Three pairs of female monozygotic twins, all aged roughly 18 to 29 years, were included in the twin cohort. Peripheral blood mononuclear cells were used as the source from which RNA for TCR libraries was isolated. The library was generated by 5' RACE. Sequencer: Illumina HiSeq 2000. Template switching introduced a universal primer binding site; the final cDNA contained a unique molecular identifier, enabling accurate counting of TCR cDNA molecules. Specific primers in the conserved constant-segment region were used to synthesize first-strand cDNA for TCR alpha and beta chains. To control for contamination, each cDNA library was double barcoded with a SMART-Mk sample barcode plus Illumina barcodes. Two successive PCR steps introduced TruSeq adapter sequences along with Illumina sample barcodes. TCR alpha and beta cDNA libraries were sequenced on the Illumina HiSeq platform with custom primers. In the paper's pipeline: Unique molecular identifiers were extracted from raw reads with MiGEC, and CDR3 positions were determined with MiXCR. For each individual, recombination models were inferred using an EM algorithm with the repgenHMM and IGoR tools. The tcR package in R was used for shared clonotype analysis, with sharing normalized by the product of cloneset sizes. To study raw recombination without the effects of thymic and clonal selection, out-of-frame nonproductive sequences were analyzed. TCRdb reran the public reads through fastp at Q25 and MiXCR, keeping productive beta chains. Under each unique CDR3 protein, matching rows form one entry showing the most common genes and DNA. TCRdb, not the original authors, processed these V and J calls. The sample table lists about 890,000 distinct CDR3 sequences, 9% to 15% of them with a count of one. Clones ranked in the top ten supply about 1.5% of the sample.

These records were also assigned to another study, of yellow fever vaccine responses in identical twins. As that second study puts it: The authors reported that the T cell response to vaccination in identical twins appeared partly convergent and partly personalized. In identical twins, the study followed T cell clones that responded to the vaccine with precision.

The sequenced sample was PBMCs. The clonotype comes from a woman in her late teens or twenties in good health.

CDR3 sequence: CATSRDRGRGNEKLFF. The DNA reads TGTGCCACCAGCAGAGATCGAGGGCGCGGTAATGAAAAACTGTTTTTT. The chain is assembled from TRBV15 and TRBJ1-4, with the D gene not confidently named. The germline V gene (reference sequence) gives CDR1 as LNHNV and CDR2 as YYDKDF. Trimming at the junction amounts to 0 bases on V and 4 bases on J, and the germline ends lie 12 bases apart. The cysteine opens and the phenylalanine closes a CDR3 of 16 amino acids. The sequence is cut down to CDR3 DNA, 48 bases in frame from base 1.